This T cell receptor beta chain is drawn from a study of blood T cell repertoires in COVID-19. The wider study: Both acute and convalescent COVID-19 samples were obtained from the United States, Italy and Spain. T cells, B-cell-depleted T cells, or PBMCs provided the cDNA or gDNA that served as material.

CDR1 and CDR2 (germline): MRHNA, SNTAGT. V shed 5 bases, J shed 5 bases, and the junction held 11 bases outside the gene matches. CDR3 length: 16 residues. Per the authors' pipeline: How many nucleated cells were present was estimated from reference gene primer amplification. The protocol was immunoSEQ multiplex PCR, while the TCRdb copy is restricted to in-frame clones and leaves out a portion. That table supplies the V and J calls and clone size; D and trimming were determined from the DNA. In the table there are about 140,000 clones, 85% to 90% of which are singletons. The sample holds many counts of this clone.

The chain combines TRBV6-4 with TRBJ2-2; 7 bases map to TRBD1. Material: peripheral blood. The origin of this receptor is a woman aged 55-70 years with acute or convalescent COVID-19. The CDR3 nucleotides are TGTGCCAGCAGTCCGGACCCGGGACAGAAAACCGGGGAGCTGTTTTTT. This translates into CASSPDPGQKTGELFF.